Below, 18 T cell receptor beta chains from the same sample are listed, as sequenced in a study of T cells in Graves' hyperthyroidism and ophthalmopathy. Amplification of TCR beta CDR3 regions was performed using RNA transcripts as template. The HTBI primer set drove a first-round RT-PCR of the TCR CDR3. Each CDR3 protein gets one entry after TCRdb re-called the multiplex PCR reads with MiXCR. The sample contains 480,000 or so distinct CDR3 sequences, over 13% of which appear only once. The sequenced sample was blood. These receptors were taken from a young woman with Graves' hyperthyroidism.

DNA for the CDR3: TGTGCCACCCTAACCCCCCCCTGTAAACCCTACGAGCAGTACGTC. Translated, it gives CATLTPPCKPYEQYV. The rearrangement joins TRBV6-4 to TRBJ2-7; unclear D gene. There are 15 residues in the CDR3. The germline gives CDR1 MRHNA, CDR2 SNTAGT. The ends were cut back, 10 bases at V and 2 bases at J, with 21 bases in the middle.

This clonotype was observed a few times. The genes are TRBV5-1 and TRBJ1-1; D unresolved. Looked up from germline, CDR1 is SGHRS and CDR2 is YFSETQ. V shed 4 bases and J shed 4 bases, with 11 bases lying between them. This CDR3 is 13 amino acids long. The CDR3 DNA reads TGCGCCAGCAGCCTTGAACACGCCACTGAAGCTTTCTTT. Translated: CASSLEHATEAFF.

This clonotype was counted many times. CDR3 amino acids: CSVDRGQSGELFF. In nucleotides, the CDR3 is TGCAGCGTTGACAGGGGGCAAAGCGGGGAGCTGTTTTTT. This rearrangement joins TRBV29-1 to TRBJ2-2; 8 bases are shared with TRBD1. Germline CDR1 SQVTM, CDR2 ANQGSEA. After removal of 3 bases from V and 7 bases from J, the junction contained 4 bases not matched to a gene. The CDR3 is made up of 13 amino acids.

The rearrangement uses TRBV4-2 and TRBJ2-2, with 11 bases aligning to TRBD2. Germline CDR1 is LGHNA and CDR2 is YNFKEQ. CDR3 size: 17 residues. The junction had 2 bases not matched to a gene; V was cut back by 1 base and J by 1 base. DNA for the CDR3: TGTGCCAGCAGCCAAGCTGGGACTAGCGGGAACACCGGGGAGCTGTTTTTT. It encodes CASSQAGTSGNTGELFF.

The table lists this clonotype with many counts. The rearrangement joins TRBV27 to TRBJ1-5; D remains unclear. The CDR3 contains 15 residues. Germline V lookup: CDR1 MNHEY, CDR2 SMNVEV (reference sequence). The V and J ends lost 2 bases and 5 bases respectively, with 13 bases between them. The CDR3 loop reads CASSLGLGAHQPQHF. The DNA of the CDR3 is TGTGCCAGCAGTTTAGGTCTAGGAGCCCATCAGCCCCAGCATTTT.

This clonotype was detected once. The rearrangement links TRBV3-1 to TRBJ2-2, with D perhaps matching TRBD2 (6 bases). Germline V gene lookup returns CDR1 LGHDT and CDR2 YNNKEL (reference sequence). Trimming took 5 bases from V and 6 from J, leaving 16 bases between them. The CDR3 length is 15 residues. In nucleotides, the CDR3 is TGTGCCAGCAGCACGCTTAGCGGCTTGCCCGGGGAGCTGTTTTTT. Protein product: CASSTLSGLPGELFF.

This clonotype was detected many times. V is TRBV6-1 and J is TRBJ1-2; D is uncertain. The CDR3 spans 13 residues. V lost 6 bases, J lost 2 bases, and 10 bases lay in between. Germline assignment: CDR1 MNHNS and CDR2 SASEGT. The CDR3 reads CASRPPGNYGYTF. The DNA of the CDR3 is TGTGCCAGCAGACCGCCGGGGAACTATGGCTACACCTTC.

This clonotype was found a few times. The V gene is TRBV3-1, the J gene TRBJ1-5; D unresolved. CDR3 length: 16 amino acids. The V and J ends lost 0 bases and 6 bases respectively, with 15 bases between them. Germline CDR1 is LGHDT and CDR2 is YNNKEL (reference sequence). CDR3 sequence (DNA): TGTGCCAGCAGCCAAGATCCACTGTCGGGCCGTCAGCCCCAGCATTTT. It specifies CASSQDPLSGRQPQHF.

This clonotype was seen a handful of times. The chain combines TRBV5-1 with TRBJ1-6; a weak D match, TRBD1 (5 bases). CDR3 length: 14 amino acids. CDR1 is SGHRS, CDR2 YFSETQ, per germline. V was pared by 3 bases and J by 10 bases, with 14 bases between. The CDR3 protein is CASSSRQGESPLHF. The CDR3 DNA reads as TGCGCCAGCAGCTCGCGGCAGGGAGAATCACCCCTCCACTTT. Combining the CDR3 with reference TRBV5-1 and TRBJ1-6 gives the whole variable domain KAGVTQTPRYLIKTRGQQVTLSCSPISGHRSVSWYQQTPGQGLQFLFEYFSETQRNKGNFPGRFSGRQFSNSRSEMNVSTLELGDSALYLCASSSRQGESPLHFGNGTRLTVT.

This clonotype was seen more than once but under ten times. This chain connects TRBV7-9 to TRBJ2-1, with a tentative D call TRBD1 (6 bases). There are 14 residues in the CDR3. V dropped 6 bases and J dropped 9 bases, with 18 bases sitting between them. Germline CDR1 reads SEHNR; CDR2 reads FQNEAQ (reference sequence). This CDR3 reads CASRSNAGVPEQFF. For the CDR3, the DNA is TGTGCCAGCAGATCTAACGCAGGGGTCCCTGAGCAGTTCTTC.

This clonotype appeared many times. The chain links TRBV10-3 to TRBJ2-5; 9 positions agree with TRBD1. This CDR3 is 15 amino acids long. Germline V lookup: CDR1 ENHRY, CDR2 SYGVKD. V shed 4 bases, J shed 4 bases, and the junction held 7 bases outside the gene matches. CDR3 region: CAISGDRDERETQYF. The DNA of the CDR3 is TGTGCCATCAGTGGGGACAGGGATGAGCGAGAGACCCAGTACTTC.

This clonotype was counted only a few times. The rearrangement joins TRBV7-9 to TRBJ1-2; tentatively, D is TRBD1 (5 bases). The CDR3 consists of 16 residues. CDR1 is SEHNR, CDR2 FQNEAQ, per germline (reference sequence). V lost 4 bases, J lost 0 bases, and 15 bases lay in between. CDR3 DNA sequence: TGTGCCAGCAGCTCAGCTGCTACGGGACCTAACTATGGCTACACCTTC. It specifies CASSSAATGPNYGYTF.

Concerning this clonotype itself: With a much larger clone just one base away, this may be a read error. The J gene is TRBJ2-1, the V gene TRBV27; no firm D call. CDR1 MNHEY and CDR2 SMNVEV come from the germline V gene (reference sequence). CDR3 size: 18 residues. The ends were cut back, 3 bases at V and 6 bases at J, with 24 bases in the middle. The CDR3 protein is CASSFRLVSGGEGNEQFF. DNA for the CDR3: TGTGCCAGCAGTTTTCGGTTGGTGTCTGGCGGAGAAGGCAATGAGCAGTTCTTC.

This sequence joins TRBV7-9 and TRBJ2-2; either TRBD1 or TRBD2 may fit D (5 bases each). CDR3 size: 16 residues. Trimming stripped 1 base from V and 0 bases from J, with 9 bases between. Germline V gene sequence: CDR1 SEHNR, CDR2 FQNEAQ (reference sequence). In nucleotides, the CDR3 is TGTGCCAGCAGCTTAGTAGGGGAGACGAACACCGGGGAGCTGTTTTTT. Protein: CASSLVGETNTGELFF.

J is TRBJ2-2 and V is TRBV11-2; the match to TRBD1 covers 7 bases. J gave up 0 bases and V 6 bases, and 7 bases lay outside the gene matches. Germline-derived CDR1 and CDR2 are SGHAT and FQNNGV. The CDR3 is made up of 16 amino acids. CDR3 residues: CASRTGQYANTGELFF. The CDR3 region has the DNA TGTGCCAGCAGGACGGGACAGTACGCGAACACCGGGGAGCTGTTTTTT. The full variable domain, with the rest looked up from reference TRBV11-2 and TRBJ2-2, is EAGVAQSPRYKIIEKRQSVAFWCNPISGHATLYWYQQILGQGPKLLIQFQNNGVVDDSQLPKDRFSAERLKGVDSTLKIQPAKLEDSAVYLCASRTGQYANTGELFFGEGSRLTVL.

The chain joins TRBV19 to TRBJ2-1, with 9 bases identical to TRBD1. CDR3 length equals 16 residues. V trimming: 1 base; J trimming: 4 bases; junction bases outside the gene matches: 5. Germline V gene sequence: CDR1 LNHDA, CDR2 SQIVND (reference sequence). The CDR3 nucleotides are TGTGCCAGTAGTATAGGGGGGACAGGGTTATACAATGAGCAGTTCTTC. Protein: CASSIGGTGLYNEQFF.

The CDR3 reads CASSQGQGAESYTF. The CDR3 nucleotides are TGTGCCAGCAGCCAAGGTCAGGGGGCAGAAAGCTACACCTTC. V and J are TRBV4-2 and TRBJ1-2; 8 bases map to TRBD1. J was trimmed by 9 bases and V by 1 base; bases with no gene match: 7. Per the germline V gene, CDR1 is LGHNA and CDR2 is YNFKEQ. The CDR3 has 14 residues.

Many counts were recorded for this clonotype. The J gene is TRBJ1-2, the V gene TRBV12-3 or TRBV12-4, with D possibly matching TRBD1 (5 bases). V was pared by 8 bases and J by 3 bases, with 13 bases between. This CDR3 contains 13 residues. The CDR3, as DNA: TGTGCCAGCGTTGGAGGGACGGACTATGGCTACACCTTC. It is translated as CASVGGTDYGYTF.